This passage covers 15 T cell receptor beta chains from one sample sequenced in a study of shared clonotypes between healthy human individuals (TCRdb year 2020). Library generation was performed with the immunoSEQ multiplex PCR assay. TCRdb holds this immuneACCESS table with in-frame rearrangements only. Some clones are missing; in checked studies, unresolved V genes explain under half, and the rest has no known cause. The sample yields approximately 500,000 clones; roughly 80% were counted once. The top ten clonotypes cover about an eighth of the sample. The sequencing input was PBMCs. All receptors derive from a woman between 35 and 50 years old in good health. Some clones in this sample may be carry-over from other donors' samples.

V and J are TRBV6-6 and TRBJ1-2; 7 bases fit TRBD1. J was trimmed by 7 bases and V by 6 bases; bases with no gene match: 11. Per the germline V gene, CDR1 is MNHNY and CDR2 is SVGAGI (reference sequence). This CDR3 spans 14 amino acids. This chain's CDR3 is CASSLDRVSLGYTF. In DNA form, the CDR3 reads TGTGCCAGCAGCCTCGACAGGGTCTCTCTTGGCTACACCTTC.

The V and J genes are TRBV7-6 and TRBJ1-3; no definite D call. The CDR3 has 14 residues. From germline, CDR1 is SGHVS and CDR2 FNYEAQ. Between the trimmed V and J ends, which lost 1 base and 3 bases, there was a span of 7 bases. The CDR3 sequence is CASSLVEDGNTIYF. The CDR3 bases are TGTGCCAGCAGCTTAGTAGAAGATGGAAACACCATATATTTT.

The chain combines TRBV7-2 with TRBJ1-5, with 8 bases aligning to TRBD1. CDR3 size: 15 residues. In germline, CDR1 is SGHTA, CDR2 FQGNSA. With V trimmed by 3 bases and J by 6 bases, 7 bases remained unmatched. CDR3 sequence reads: CASSFSRGQAQPQHF. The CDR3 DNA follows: TGTGCCAGCAGCTTTTCCAGGGGGCAGGCTCAGCCCCAGCATTTT.

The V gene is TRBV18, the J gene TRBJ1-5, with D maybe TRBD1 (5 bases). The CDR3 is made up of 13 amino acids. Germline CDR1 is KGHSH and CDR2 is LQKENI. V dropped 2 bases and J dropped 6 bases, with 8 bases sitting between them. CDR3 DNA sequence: TGTGCCAGCTCACCAGGAGGGGTTCAGCCCCAGCATTTT. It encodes CASSPGGVQPQHF.

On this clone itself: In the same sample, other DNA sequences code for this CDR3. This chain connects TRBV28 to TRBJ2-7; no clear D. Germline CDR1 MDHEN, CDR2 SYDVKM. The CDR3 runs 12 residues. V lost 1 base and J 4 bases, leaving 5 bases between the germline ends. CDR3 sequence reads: CASSLFGYEQYF. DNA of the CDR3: TGTGCCAGCAGTTTATTTGGTTACGAGCAGTACTTC.

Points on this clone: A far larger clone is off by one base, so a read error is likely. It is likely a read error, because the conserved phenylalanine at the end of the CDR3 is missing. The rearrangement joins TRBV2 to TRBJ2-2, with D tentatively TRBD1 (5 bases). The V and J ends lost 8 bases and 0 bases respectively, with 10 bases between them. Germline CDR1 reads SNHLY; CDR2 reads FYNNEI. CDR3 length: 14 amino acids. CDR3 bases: TGTGCCAGCGCTGACAGCGCGAACACCGGGGAGCTGTTTGTT. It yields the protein CASADSANTGELFV.

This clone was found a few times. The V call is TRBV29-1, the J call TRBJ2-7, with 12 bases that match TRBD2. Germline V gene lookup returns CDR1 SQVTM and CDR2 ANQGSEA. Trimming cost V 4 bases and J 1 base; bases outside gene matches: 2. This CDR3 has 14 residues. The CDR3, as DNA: TGCAGCGTTGCCGGGACTAGCGGGTCCTACGAGCAGTACTTC. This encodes CSVAGTSGSYEQYF.

CDR3 sequence: CASSSVRASGNTIYF. The CDR3 DNA follows: TGTGCCAGCAGCTCCGTCAGGGCCTCTGGAAACACCATATATTTT. This chain links TRBV7-9 with TRBJ1-3, with D possibly TRBD1 on 5 matching bases. In germline, CDR1 is SEHNR, CDR2 FQNEAQ (reference sequence). V was pared by 4 bases and J by 0 bases, with 10 bases between. The CDR3 runs to 15 residues.

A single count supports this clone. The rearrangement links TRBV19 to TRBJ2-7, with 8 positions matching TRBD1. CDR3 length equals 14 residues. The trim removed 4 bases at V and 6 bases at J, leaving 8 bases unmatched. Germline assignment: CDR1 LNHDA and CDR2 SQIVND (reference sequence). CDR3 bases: TGTGCCAGTAGTACTAGGACAGGGAGGAGCGAGCAGTACTTC. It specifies CASSTRTGRSEQYF.

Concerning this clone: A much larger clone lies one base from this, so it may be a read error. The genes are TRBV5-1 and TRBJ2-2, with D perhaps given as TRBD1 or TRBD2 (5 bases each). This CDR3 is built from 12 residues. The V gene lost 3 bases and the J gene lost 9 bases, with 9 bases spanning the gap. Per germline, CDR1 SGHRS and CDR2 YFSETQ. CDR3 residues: CASSYGTWELFF. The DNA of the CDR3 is TGCGCCAGCAGCTACGGGACCTGGGAGCTGTTTTTT.

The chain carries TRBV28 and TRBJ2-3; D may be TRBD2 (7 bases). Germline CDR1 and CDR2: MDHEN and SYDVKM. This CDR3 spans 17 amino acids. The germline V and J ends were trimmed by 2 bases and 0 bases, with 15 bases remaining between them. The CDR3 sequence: CASSLGRGRASTDTQYF. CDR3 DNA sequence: TGTGCCAGCAGTTTAGGTAGGGGGAGGGCTAGCACAGATACGCAGTATTTT.

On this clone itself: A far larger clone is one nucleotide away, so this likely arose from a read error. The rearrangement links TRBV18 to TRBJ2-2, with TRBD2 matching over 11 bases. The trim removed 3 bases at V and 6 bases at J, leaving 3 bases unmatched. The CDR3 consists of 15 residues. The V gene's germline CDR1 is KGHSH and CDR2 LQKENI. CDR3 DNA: TGTGCCAGCTCACCGGGACTAGCGGTATCCGGGGAGCTGTTTTTT. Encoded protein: CASSPGLAVSGELFF.

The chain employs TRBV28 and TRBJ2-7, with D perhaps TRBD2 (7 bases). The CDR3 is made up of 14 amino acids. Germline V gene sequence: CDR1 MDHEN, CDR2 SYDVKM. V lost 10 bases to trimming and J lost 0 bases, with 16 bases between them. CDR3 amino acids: CATIDRTSSYEQYF. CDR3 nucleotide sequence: TGTGCCACGATCGACAGGACTAGCTCCTACGAGCAGTACTTC.

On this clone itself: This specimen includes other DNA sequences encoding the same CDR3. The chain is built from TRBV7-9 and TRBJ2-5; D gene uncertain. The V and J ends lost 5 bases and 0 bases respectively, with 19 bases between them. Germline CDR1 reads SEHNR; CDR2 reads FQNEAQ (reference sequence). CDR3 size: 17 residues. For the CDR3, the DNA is TGTGCCAGCAGCCCCGGGTTTGGCAACGGGTACCAAGAGACCCAGTACTTC. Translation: CASSPGFGNGYQETQYF. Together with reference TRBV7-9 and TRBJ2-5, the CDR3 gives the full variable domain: DTGVSQNPRHKITKRGQNVTFRCDPISEHNRLYWYRQTLGQGPEFLTYFQNEAQLEKSRLLSDRFSAERPKGSFSTLEIQRTEQGDSAMYLCASSPGFGNGYQETQYFGPGTRLLVL.

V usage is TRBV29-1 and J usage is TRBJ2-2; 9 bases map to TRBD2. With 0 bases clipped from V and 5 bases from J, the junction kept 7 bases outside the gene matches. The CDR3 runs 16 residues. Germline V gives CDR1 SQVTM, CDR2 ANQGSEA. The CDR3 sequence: CSVEDRLAVRTGELFF. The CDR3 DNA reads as TGCAGCGTTGAAGATCGACTAGCGGTAAGGACCGGGGAGCTGTTTTTT.